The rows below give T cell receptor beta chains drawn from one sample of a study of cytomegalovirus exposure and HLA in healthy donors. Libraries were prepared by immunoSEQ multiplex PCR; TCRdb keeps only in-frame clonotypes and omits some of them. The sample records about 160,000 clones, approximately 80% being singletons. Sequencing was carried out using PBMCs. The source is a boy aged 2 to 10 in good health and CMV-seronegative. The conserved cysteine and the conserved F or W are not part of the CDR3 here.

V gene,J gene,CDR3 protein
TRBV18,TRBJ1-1,AGSPNQGGRLAEAF
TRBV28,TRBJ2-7,ASSLYLAVYEQY
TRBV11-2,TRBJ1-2,ASSTLTRVGYT
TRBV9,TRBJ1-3,ASSVDAGAFSGNTIY
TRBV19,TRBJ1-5,ASSIKRADNNQPQH
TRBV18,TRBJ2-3,ASSQILARDTDTQY
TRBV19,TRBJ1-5,ASSTKQVLVNQPQH
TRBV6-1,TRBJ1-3,ASSETADRTIY
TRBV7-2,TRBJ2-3,ASSLLVATSTDTQY
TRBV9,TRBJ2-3,ASRGGIATDTQY
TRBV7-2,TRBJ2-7,ASSLEASGRAMKY
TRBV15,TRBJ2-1,ATSRGRAGAGYNEQF
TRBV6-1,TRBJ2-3,ASSDRLAGALGDTQY
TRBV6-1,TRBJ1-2,ASSEARLYGYT
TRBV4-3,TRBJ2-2,ASSQAPWTSGGTGELF
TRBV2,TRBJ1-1,ASSGQGNTEAF
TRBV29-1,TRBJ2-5,SVEELAGGLEETQY
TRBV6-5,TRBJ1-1,ASSNLDRANTEAF
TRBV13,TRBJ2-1,ASSEDRDSYNEQF
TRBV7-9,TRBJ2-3,ASSLDPSSGGSDTQY
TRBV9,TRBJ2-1,ASSVDSQRKFNEQF
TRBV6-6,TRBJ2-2,ASSYSRQGKTGELF
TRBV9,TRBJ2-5,ASSPSGLVGETQY
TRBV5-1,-,ASSPRDIHEQY
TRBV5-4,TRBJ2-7,ASSFLTSGAYEQY
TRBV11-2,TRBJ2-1,ASSLINEQF
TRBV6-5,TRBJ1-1,ASSPTSGGEAF
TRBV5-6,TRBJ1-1,ASSPEHGNTEAF
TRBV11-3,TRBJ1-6,ASSREPNSPLH